These 27 T cell receptor beta chains originate from one sample sequenced in a study of cytomegalovirus exposure and HLA in healthy donors. The PCR was carried out with 60 Vbeta primers and 13 Jbeta primers. Profiling relied on immunoSEQ multiplex PCR, and the TCRdb table lists in-frame clones only, not all of them. The sample lists some 130,000 clones, roughly 74% occurring once. The sequenced material came from PBMCs. These receptors were collected from a woman aged 50 to 60 in good health and CMV-seropositive.

The chain has TRBV19 and TRBJ1-4, with a tentative D call TRBD1 (5 bases). The V end was cut by 7 bases, the J end by 7 bases, with 16 bases between. CDR1 and CDR2 from the germline V gene are LNHDA and SQIVND (reference sequence). The length of the CDR3 is 14 residues. In DNA form, the CDR3 reads TGTGCCAGTAAGGGAGGGGCAGAAGCTGAAAAACTGTTTTTT. It codes for CASKGGAEAEKLFF.

The rearrangement joins TRBV5-1 to TRBJ2-3, with 11 positions matching TRBD2. Germline V gene data show CDR1 as SGHRS and CDR2 as YFSETQ. The junction had 4 bases not matched to a gene; V was cut back by 5 bases and J by 2 bases. The CDR3 spans 15 residues. The CDR3 sequence is CASRGGLADTDTQYF. The DNA for the CDR3 is TGCGCCAGCAGGGGGGGACTAGCGGACACAGATACGCAGTATTTT. Full variable domain (outside the CDR3, taken from reference TRBV5-1 and TRBJ2-3): KAGVTQTPRYLIKTRGQQVTLSCSPISGHRSVSWYQQTPGQGLQFLFEYFSETQRNKGNFPGRFSGRQFSNSRSEMNVSTLELGDSALYLCASRGGLADTDTQYFGPGTRLTVL.

This chain links TRBV6-5 with TRBJ2-4; D gene unclear. CDR1 MNHEY and CDR2 SVGAGI come from the germline V gene. The V end lost 5 bases, the J end lost 1 base, and 12 bases lay between the germline ends. The CDR3 is made up of 15 amino acids. The CDR3 DNA follows: TGTGCCAGCAGTGGTTCCGGAGTGGCCAAAAACATTCAGTACTTC. Its protein product is CASSGSGVAKNIQYF.

The chain links TRBV5-1 to TRBJ2-7, with a weak D call TRBD1 (5 bases). There are 13 residues in the CDR3. Germline V gives CDR1 SGHRS, CDR2 YFSETQ. V dropped 4 bases and J dropped 4 bases, with 12 bases sitting between them. The CDR3 DNA reads TGCGCCAGCAGCAATAGCCAGGGATACGAGCAGTACTTC. Residues: CASSNSQGYEQYF.

As for this clone: Its ends do not fully match the called genes, so a read error is possible. The CDR3 nucleotides read TGCACCAGCAGCTTGCGACAGCGGGGGGACACTGAAGCTTTCTTT. Its translation is CTSSLRQRGDTEAFF. The rearrangement joins TRBV5-1 to TRBJ1-1; a possible D gene is TRBD1 (5 bases). The CDR3 has 15 amino acids. Germline loops: CDR1 SGHRS, CDR2 YFSETQ.

Here the CDR3 reads CSVVGTDPNQPQHF. CDR3 nucleotide sequence: TGCAGCGTTGTCGGGACAGACCCTAATCAGCCCCAGCATTTT. The chain has TRBV29-1 and TRBJ1-5; 7 bases map to TRBD1. Germline-derived CDR1 and CDR2 are SQVTM and ANQGSEA. V lost 4 bases, J lost 4 bases, and 7 bases stayed unmatched. This CDR3 is built from 14 residues.

The chain carries TRBV18 and TRBJ2-7, with 9 bases aligning to TRBD1. The length of the CDR3 is 15 residues. Germline lookup yields CDR1 KGHSH and CDR2 LQKENI. Unmatched junction bases numbered 11, after V lost 6 bases and J lost 5 bases. The CDR3 DNA is TGTGCCAGCTCTCTCGCCGGGGACAGGGTCAACGAGCAGTACTTC. Encoded protein: CASSLAGDRVNEQYF. Supplemented by reference TRBV18 and TRBJ2-7, the full variable domain reads NAGVMQNPRHLVRRRGQEARLRCSPMKGHSHVYWYRQLPEEGLKFMVYLQKENIIDESGMPKERFSAEFPKEGPSILRIQQVVRGDSAAYFCASSLAGDRVNEQYFGPGTRLTVT.

With respect to this clone: The sample holds other DNA sequences that translate to the same CDR3. The V call is TRBV12-5, the J call TRBJ1-1, with D unresolved. The CDR3 contains 13 residues. Germline V gene sequence: CDR1 LGHNT, CDR2 FRNRAP. V was clipped by 6 bases and J by 1 base, with 9 bases between them. The CDR3 coding sequence is TGTGCTAGTGGCCCCCCGGGGAACACTGAAGCTTTCTTT. Protein: CASGPPGNTEAFF.

The chain has TRBV6-1 and TRBJ1-6; 8 positions agree with TRBD1. CDR3 length equals 15 residues. The V and J ends lost 0 bases and 10 bases, in that order; junction bases with no gene match: 5. Looked up from germline, CDR1 is MNHNS and CDR2 is SASEGT. The CDR3 nucleotides are TGTGCCAGCAGTGAAGCGCAGGGGGCAGGGTCACCCCTCCACTTT. This sequence encodes CASSEAQGAGSPLHF.

The chain combines TRBV29-1 with TRBJ2-7; maybe TRBD1 (5 bases). Between the trimmed V and J ends, which lost 5 bases and 2 bases, there was a span of 10 bases. Per germline, CDR1 SQVTM and CDR2 ANQGSEA. The CDR3 loop spans 12 amino acids. The CDR3 region has the DNA TGCAGCGTTCGAGACAGTCCCTACGAGCAGTACTTC. Translation gives CSVRDSPYEQYF.

The chain couples TRBV20-1 to TRBJ1-3; D may be TRBD1 (5 bases). The CDR3 sequence is 11 residues long. Per the germline V gene, CDR1 is DFQATT and CDR2 is SNEGSKA (reference sequence). The CDR3, as DNA: TGCGGCGCGACGGGGGAAGGCACCATATATTTT. Translated, it gives CGATGEGTIYF.

The CDR3 bases are TGTGCCAGCTCGCCCCCGGTAGTCAATGAGCAGTTCTTC. Protein product: CASSPPVVNEQFF. V is TRBV18 and J is TRBJ2-1; no definite D call. Per the germline V gene, CDR1 is KGHSH and CDR2 is LQKENI. The CDR3 runs to 13 residues. V was pared by 6 bases and J by 6 bases, with 12 bases between.

The rearrangement links TRBV19 to TRBJ1-5; 7 bases are a match to TRBD1. The CDR3 is 15 amino acids. The V and J ends lost 1 base and 5 bases, in that order; junction bases with no gene match: 5. Germline CDR1 is LNHDA and CDR2 is SQIVND (reference sequence). The CDR3 region has the DNA TGTGCCAGTAGTATAGTGGGACAGAAGCATCAGCCCCAGCATTTT. Translating it yields CASSIVGQKHQPQHF.

J is TRBJ2-5 and V is TRBV27, with 7 nucleotides matching TRBD1. Trimming removed 7 bases from V and 10 bases from J; junction bases left unmatched: 21. CDR1 is MNHEY, CDR2 SMNVEV, per germline (reference sequence). The CDR3 runs 16 residues. CDR3 nucleotides: TGTGCCAGCAAGCCGTCGAAGGGGGCCCTTGAGGAGGACCAGTACTTC. It codes for CASKPSKGALEEDQYF.

This sequence joins TRBV18 and TRBJ1-5; D gene unclear. The germline CDR1 and CDR2 sequences are KGHSH and LQKENI. CDR3 length equals 14 residues. V was trimmed by 3 bases and J by 4 bases, leaving 10 bases between them. The CDR3 region is CASSPSGQNQPQHF. CDR3 nucleotide sequence: TGTGCCAGCTCACCCTCTGGCCAAAATCAGCCCCAGCATTTT. The whole variable domain, filled in from reference TRBV18 and TRBJ1-5, reads NAGVMQNPRHLVRRRGQEARLRCSPMKGHSHVYWYRQLPEEGLKFMVYLQKENIIDESGMPKERFSAEFPKEGPSILRIQQVVRGDSAAYFCASSPSGQNQPQHFGDGTRLSIL.

This chain links TRBV7-2 with TRBJ1-4; 7 bases are a match to TRBD1. CDR3 length: 15 residues. With V trimmed by 6 bases and J by 4 bases, 8 bases remained unmatched. Germline V gene data show CDR1 as SGHTA and CDR2 as FQGNSA. The CDR3 here is CASSPNRGSNEKLFF. The CDR3 DNA follows: TGTGCCAGCAGTCCGAACAGGGGAAGTAATGAAAAACTGTTTTTT. The full variable domain, rest sourced from reference TRBV7-2 and TRBJ1-4, is GAGVSQSPSNKVTEKGKDVELRCDPISGHTALYWYRQSLGQGLEFLIYFQGNSAPDKSGLPSDRFSAERTGGSVSTLTIQRTQQEDSAVYLCASSPNRGSNEKLFFGSGTQLSVL.

The chain joins TRBV11-2 to TRBJ1-2; D is possibly TRBD1 (6 bases). The germline V gene has CDR1 SGHAT and CDR2 FQNNGV. CDR3 length equals 14 residues. V lost 5 bases to trimming and J lost 0 bases, with 10 bases between them. The CDR3 here is CASSPWTANYGYTF. CDR3 sequence (DNA): TGTGCCAGCAGCCCATGGACAGCTAACTATGGCTACACCTTC.

The genes are TRBV18 and TRBJ2-2; D is undetermined. The CDR3 is 13 amino acids. V was shortened by 3 bases and J by 8 bases, with 10 bases between the two germline ends. Germline assignment: CDR1 KGHSH and CDR2 LQKENI. CDR3: CASSPIGAGELFF. The CDR3 bases are TGTGCCAGCTCACCGATTGGAGCGGGGGAGCTGTTTTTT. The complete variable domain, with remaining parts taken from reference TRBV18 and TRBJ2-2, reads NAGVMQNPRHLVRRRGQEARLRCSPMKGHSHVYWYRQLPEEGLKFMVYLQKENIIDESGMPKERFSAEFPKEGPSILRIQQVVRGDSAAYFCASSPIGAGELFFGEGSRLTVL.

The chain joins TRBV5-3 to TRBJ1-4, with a possible D match to TRBD1 (5 bases). TRBV5-3 is an ORF, and what it does is uncertain. The CDR3 extends over 15 amino acids. V was cut by 4 bases and J by 8 bases, with 18 bases left in between. CDR3: CARSPGGRVREKLFF. The CDR3 nucleotides read TGTGCCAGAAGCCCGGGGGGGAGGGTGAGGGAAAAACTGTTTTTT.

The chain carries TRBV25-1 and TRBJ1-5; D unresolved. The CDR3 length is 14 residues. V gave up 2 bases and J gave up 0 bases, with 5 bases separating them. CDR1 is MGHDK and CDR2 is SYGVNS in the germline V gene. The CDR3 DNA reads as TGTGCCAGCAGTGAAGCGGGTAGCAATCAGCCCCAGCATTTT. Protein: CASSEAGSNQPQHF.

The chain joins TRBV29-1 to TRBJ2-1, with 8 bases matching TRBD1. Germline lookup yields CDR1 SQVTM and CDR2 ANQGSEA. Unmatched junction bases numbered 5, after V lost 7 bases and J lost 0 bases. The CDR3 consists of 14 residues. CDR3: CSGTGGSSYNEQFF. As DNA, the CDR3 is TGCAGCGGAACAGGGGGGAGCTCCTACAATGAGCAGTTCTTC.

Of note for this clone: In this CDR3 the conserved last residue, phenylalanine or tryptophan, is missing, so a read error is likely. The limits of the CDR3 on the DNA are not certain, so only TCRdb's listed CDR3 is given. This chain uses TRBV28 with TRBJ2-3; the D call in the table, TRBD1, was not verified against the DNA. The CDR3 comprises 13 residues, both ends counted. CDR1 is MDHEN, CDR2 SYDVKM, per germline. The chain's CDR3 is CASSSGPDRGSVD.

As regards this clone: Compared with germline, one end of the junction differs, possibly owing to a read error. This chain uses TRBV5-1 with TRBJ1-6; D is undetermined. The CDR3 runs to 10 residues. CDR1 is SGHRS, CDR2 YFSETQ, per germline. The CDR3, as DNA: TGCGCCAGTACCTATTCACCCCCCCACTTT. This codes for CASTYSPPHF.

A few counts support this clone. This chain links TRBV7-8 with TRBJ1-5; D uncertain. V gave up 1 base and J gave up 6 bases, with 13 bases separating them. The germline CDR1 and CDR2 sequences are SGHVS and FQNEAQ. The CDR3 covers 15 residues. In nucleotides, the CDR3 is TGTGCCAGCAGCTTAGATGGAGGGCAAGGTCAGCCCCAGCATTTT. It encodes CASSLDGGQGQPQHF.

CDR3 sequence (DNA): TGTGCCAGCAGCTTACGGCAGGGGAGCGAAAAACTGTTTTTT. Its protein product is CASSLRQGSEKLFF. The V gene is TRBV7-2, the J gene TRBJ1-4, with D possibly TRBD1 on 6 matching bases. Per the germline V gene, CDR1 is SGHTA and CDR2 is FQGNSA. Trimming cost V 2 bases and J 8 bases, with 12 bases left between them. The CDR3 is 14 amino acids.

The V gene is TRBV2, the J gene TRBJ1-1, with D unresolved. The V gene's germline CDR1 is SNHLY and CDR2 FYNNEI. This CDR3 contains 13 residues. V was clipped by 5 bases and J by 3 bases, with 10 bases between them. The CDR3 DNA follows: TGTGCCAGCAGTAGGAGGATGGACACTGAAGCTTTCTTT. Its protein is CASSRRMDTEAFF.

J is TRBJ2-3 and V is TRBV29-1; 7 bases agree with TRBD2. The J segment lost 2 bases and the V segment lost 0 bases, leaving 2 bases of the junction unmatched. Germline-derived CDR1 and CDR2 are SQVTM and ANQGSEA. The CDR3 is made up of 14 amino acids. CDR3 region: CSVEEGGNTDTQYF. In nucleotides, the CDR3 is TGCAGCGTTGAAGAGGGGGGGAACACAGATACGCAGTATTTT.